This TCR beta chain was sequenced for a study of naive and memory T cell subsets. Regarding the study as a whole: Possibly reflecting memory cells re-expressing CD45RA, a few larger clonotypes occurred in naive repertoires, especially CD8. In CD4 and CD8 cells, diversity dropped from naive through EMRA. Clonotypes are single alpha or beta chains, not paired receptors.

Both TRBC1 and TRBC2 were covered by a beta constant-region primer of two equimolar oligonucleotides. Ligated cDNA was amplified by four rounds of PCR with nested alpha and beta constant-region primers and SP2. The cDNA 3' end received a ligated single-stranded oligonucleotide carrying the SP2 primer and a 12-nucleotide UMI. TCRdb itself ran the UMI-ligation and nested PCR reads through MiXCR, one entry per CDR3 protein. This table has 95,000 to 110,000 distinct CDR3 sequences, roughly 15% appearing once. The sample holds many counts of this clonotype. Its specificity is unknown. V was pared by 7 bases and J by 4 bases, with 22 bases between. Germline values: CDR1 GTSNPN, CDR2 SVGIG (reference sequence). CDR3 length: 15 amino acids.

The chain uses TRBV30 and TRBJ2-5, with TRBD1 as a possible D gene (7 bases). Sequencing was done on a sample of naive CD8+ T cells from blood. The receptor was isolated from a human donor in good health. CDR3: CASGIQGSGPETQYF. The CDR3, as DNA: TGTGCCTCGGGGATACAGGGGAGCGGGCCAGAGACCCAGTACTTC.